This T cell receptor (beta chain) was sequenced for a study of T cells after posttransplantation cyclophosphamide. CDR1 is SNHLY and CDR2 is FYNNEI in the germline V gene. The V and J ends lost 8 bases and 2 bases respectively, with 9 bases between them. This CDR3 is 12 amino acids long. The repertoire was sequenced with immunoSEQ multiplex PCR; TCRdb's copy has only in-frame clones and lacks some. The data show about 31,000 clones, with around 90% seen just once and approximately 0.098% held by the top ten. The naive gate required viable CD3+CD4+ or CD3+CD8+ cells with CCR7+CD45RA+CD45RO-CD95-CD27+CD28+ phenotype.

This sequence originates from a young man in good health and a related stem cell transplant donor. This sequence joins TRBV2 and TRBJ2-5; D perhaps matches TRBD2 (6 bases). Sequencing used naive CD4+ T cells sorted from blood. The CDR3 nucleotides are TGTGCCAGCTGTGGGAGGCAAGAGACCCAGTACTTC. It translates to CASCGRQETQYF. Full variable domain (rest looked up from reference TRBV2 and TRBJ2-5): EPEVTQTPSHQVTQMGQEVILRCVPISNHLYFYWYRQILGQKVEFLVSFYNNEISEKSEIFDDQFSVERPDGSNFTLKIRSTKLEDSAMYFCASCGRQETQYFGPGTRLLVL.